These T cell receptor beta chains were read from a single sample in a study of blood T cell repertoires in COVID-19. Produced via immunoSEQ multiplex PCR; TCRdb's table is partial and in-frame only. The table has 190,000 or so clones, around nine tenths seen once. Sequencing was performed on peripheral blood. The origin of the receptors is a man aged 55-75 years who had recovered from COVID-19. CDR3s include the opening cysteine and the closing phenylalanine or tryptophan. The order of the fields is J gene, clone size, V gene, D gene, CDR3 protein, CDR3 DNA. The D gene is left open where the match is weak. Clone size is not always given. Where it is, it says once, few, many or a class for expanded clones.

J: TRBJ2-1; size: NA; V: TRBV24-1; D: NA; CDR3: CATSDPTGSSYNEQFF; DNA: TGTGCCACCAGTGACCCTACAGGGAGCTCCTACAATGAGCAGTTCTTC
J: TRBJ2-4; size: NA; V: TRBV6-6; D: NA; CDR3: CASNDPGGAKNIQYF; DNA: TGTGCCAGCAATGACCCCGGAGGGGCCAAAAACATTCAGTACTTC
J: TRBJ2-7; size: NA; V: TRBV14; D: NA; CDR3: CASSQEHRDEQYF; DNA: TGTGCCAGCAGCCAAGAGCACAGGGACGAGCAGTACTTC
J: TRBJ2-5; size: NA; V: TRBV3-1/TRBV3-2; D: TRBD2; CDR3: CASRSSGSQETQYF; DNA: TGTGCCAGCAGGTCTAGCGGGAGCCAAGAGACCCAGTACTTC
J: TRBJ1-1; size: NA; V: TRBV24-1; D: NA; CDR3: CATRDGGSATEAFF; DNA: TGTGCCACCCGTGATGGGGGCTCGGCCACTGAAGCTTTCTTT
J: TRBJ1-4; size: NA; V: TRBV5-4; D: NA; CDR3: CASSPAGVLNEKLFF; DNA: TGTGCCAGCAGCCCAGCAGGGGTGCTTAATGAAAAACTGTTTTTT
J: TRBJ2-2; size: NA; V: TRBV11-3; D: TRBD1; CDR3: CASSPYDGGTGVTGELFF; DNA: TGTGCCAGCAGCCCGTATGATGGGGGGACAGGGGTCACCGGGGAGCTGTTTTTT
J: TRBJ1-4; size: NA; V: TRBV3-1/TRBV3-2; D: TRBD1; CDR3: CASSQDLRQGSEKLFF; DNA: TGTGCCAGCAGCCAAGACTTGAGACAGGGAAGCGAAAAACTGTTTTTT
J: TRBJ2-7; size: NA; V: TRBV28; D: TRBD1; CDR3: CASSVPGTGGALKYF; DNA: TGTGCCAGCAGTGTACCCGGGACAGGGGGCGCGTTGAAGTACTTC
J: TRBJ1-1; size: NA; V: TRBV7-3; D: TRBD1; CDR3: CASSSGGTGSGRRAFF; DNA: TGTGCCAGCAGCTCAGGGGGGACAGGGAGCGGCCGGCGAGCTTTCTTT
J: TRBJ1-2; size: once; V: TRBV28; D: NA; CDR3: CASSVQNYGYTF; DNA: TGTGCCAGCAGTGTTCAGAACTATGGCTACACCTTC
J: TRBJ2-7; size: NA; V: TRBV6-5; D: NA; CDR3: CASSSPGGEQYF; DNA: TGTGCCAGCAGCTCACCCGGGGGCGAGCAGTACTTC
J: TRBJ2-2; size: NA; V: TRBV18; D: TRBD1; CDR3: CASSDRGLALPNTGELFF; DNA: TGTGCCAGCTCAGACAGGGGGCTTGCGCTACCGAACACCGGGGAGCTGTTTTTT
J: TRBJ2-2; size: NA; V: TRBV27; D: TRBD2; CDR3: CASSPTSGVNTGELFF; DNA: TGTGCCAGCAGTCCGACTAGCGGGGTTAACACCGGGGAGCTGTTTTTT
J: TRBJ2-3; size: NA; V: TRBV7-8; D: NA; CDR3: CASSLLSSTDTQYF; DNA: TGTGCCAGCAGCCTCCTGTCTAGCACAGATACGCAGTATTTT
J: TRBJ1-2; size: NA; V: TRBV24-1; D: NA; CDR3: CATSEPQGSSYGYTF; DNA: TGTGCCACCAGTGAGCCCCAGGGATCTAGCTATGGCTACACCTTC
J: TRBJ1-4; size: NA; V: TRBV5-1; D: TRBD1; CDR3: CASSLSTGGARIGEKLFF; DNA: TGCGCCAGCAGCTTGTCAACAGGGGGCGCGAGGATTGGTGAAAAACTGTTTTTT
J: TRBJ1-4; size: NA; V: TRBV15; D: TRBD1; CDR3: CATLRGPGEKLFF; DNA: TGTGCCACCTTAAGGGGGCCCGGTGAAAAACTGTTTTTT
J: TRBJ2-3; size: NA; V: TRBV11-3; D: NA; CDR3: CASSRRGYTDTQYF; DNA: TGTGCCAGCTCTCGCCGAGGCTACACAGATACGCAGTATTTT
J: TRBJ2-1; size: NA; V: TRBV7-3; D: NA; CDR3: CASSVHQGSSYNEQFF; DNA: TGTGCCAGCAGCGTCCACCAGGGTAGCTCCTACAATGAGCAGTTCTTC
J: TRBJ2-7; size: NA; V: TRBV25-1; D: TRBD1; CDR3: CASSAVSQGSHEQYF; DNA: TGTGCCAGCAGTGCGGTCTCACAGGGGAGCCACGAGCAGTACTTC
J: TRBJ2-7; size: NA; V: TRBV5-1; D: TRBD1; CDR3: CASSKQGANEQYF; DNA: TGCGCCAGCAGCAAACAGGGGGCAAACGAGCAGTACTTC
J: TRBJ1-5; size: NA; V: TRBV6-1; D: TRBD1; CDR3: CASSPGQGDNQPQHF; DNA: TGTGCCAGCAGTCCGGGACAGGGTGACAATCAGCCCCAGCATTTT
J: TRBJ1-4; size: NA; V: TRBV6-6; D: TRBD1; CDR3: CASSWDRDNEKLFF; DNA: TGTGCCAGCAGTTGGGACAGAGATAATGAAAAACTGTTTTTT
J: TRBJ2-1; size: NA; V: TRBV27; D: TRBD2; CDR3: CASSLGLRGGNEQFF; DNA: TGTGCCAGCAGTTTGGGACTCCGGGGGGGAAATGAGCAGTTCTTC
J: TRBJ2-7; size: NA; V: TRBV7-2; D: NA; CDR3: CASSLNGPHEQYF; DNA: TGTGCCAGCAGCTTGAATGGGCCCCACGAGCAGTACTTC
J: TRBJ1-6; size: NA; V: TRBV7-2; D: TRBD1; CDR3: CASSSAPTGFLHF; DNA: TGTGCCAGCAGCTCCGCTCCGACAGGGTTCCTCCACTTT
J: TRBJ1-5; size: NA; V: TRBV6-5; D: TRBD1; CDR3: CASTFGQGGYQPQHF; DNA: TGTGCCAGCACCTTCGGACAGGGTGGATATCAGCCCCAGCATTTT
J: TRBJ1-6; size: NA; V: TRBV19; D: TRBD1; CDR3: CASSILSGTGYSPLHF; DNA: TGTGCCAGTAGTATCTTATCCGGGACAGGATACTCACCCCTCCACTTT
J: TRBJ1-5; size: NA; V: TRBV4-1; D: NA; CDR3: CASSQVGGARDQPQHF; DNA: TGCGCCAGCAGCCAAGTCGGGGGGGCGCGGGATCAGCCCCAGCATTTT
J: TRBJ1-1; size: once; V: TRBV18; D: NA; CDR3: CASSPRPGTSLGNTEAFF; DNA: TGTGCCAGCTCACCTCGCCCCGGGACATCTCTAGGGAACACTGAAGCTTTCTTT
J: TRBJ2-6; size: once; V: TRBV5-1; D: NA; CDR3: CASSPNTGSSGANVLTF; DNA: TGCGCCAGCAGCCCAAACACAGGGAGCTCTGGGGCCAACGTCCTGACTTTC
J: TRBJ1-2; size: once; V: TRBV27; D: NA; CDR3: CASSLRSGNYGYTF; DNA: TGTGCCAGCAGTTTACGCAGTGGCAACTATGGCTACACCTTC
J: TRBJ2-1; size: NA; V: TRBV10-3; D: NA; CDR3: CAIRVPTNEQFF; DNA: TGTGCCATCCGGGTGCCCACCAATGAGCAGTTCTTC
J: TRBJ1-5; size: NA; V: TRBV7-6; D: TRBD1; CDR3: CASSLQGGNQPQHF; DNA: TGTGCCAGCAGCTTACAGGGGGGCAATCAGCCCCAGCATTTT
J: TRBJ1-5; size: NA; V: TRBV19; D: TRBD1; CDR3: CASTTGQGTYSNQPQHF; DNA: TGTGCCAGTACCACGGGACAGGGGACCTATAGCAATCAGCCCCAGCATTTT
J: TRBJ1-2; size: NA; V: TRBV4-3; D: NA; CDR3: CASSQDDRVKSF; DNA: TGCGCCAGCAGCCAAGATGACAGAGTCAAAAGCTTC
J: TRBJ2-2; size: NA; V: TRBV28; D: NA; CDR3: CASSSPGLTNTGELFF; DNA: TGTGCCAGCAGTTCCCCGGGACTGACAAACACCGGGGAGCTGTTTTTT
J: TRBJ2-3; size: NA; V: TRBV9; D: TRBD2; CDR3: CASSARWGGNADTQYF; DNA: TGTGCCAGCAGCGCCCGATGGGGGGGGAACGCAGATACGCAGTATTTT
J: TRBJ2-7; size: once; V: TRBV24-1; D: TRBD1; CDR3: CATSRGQGYEQYF; DNA: TGTGCCACCAGTAGAGGACAGGGCTACGAGCAGTACTTC
J: TRBJ2-7; size: NA; V: TRBV18; D: TRBD2; CDR3: CASSPAALAAYEQYF; DNA: TGTGCCAGCTCACCAGCGGCTCTAGCGGCCTACGAGCAGTACTTC
J: TRBJ2-5; size: NA; V: TRBV11-2; D: TRBD2; CDR3: CASSFGLDKKTQYF; DNA: TGTGCCAGCAGCTTCGGACTAGATAAAAAGACCCAGTACTTC
J: TRBJ2-7; size: NA; V: TRBV9; D: NA; CDR3: CASSVAGDNSYEQYF; DNA: TGTGCCAGCAGCGTAGCCGGGGACAACTCCTACGAGCAGTACTTC